This entry describes one T cell receptor beta chain. The antigen remains undetermined. The source of the sample is a study of siplizumab effects on memory and regulatory T cells. Germline V gene data show CDR1 as SGHRS and CDR2 as YFSETQ. V was pared by 4 bases and J by 0 bases, with 10 bases between. The CDR3 spans 15 residues. Roughly 99,000 TCR templates underwent assay in each sample. Libraries were prepared by immunoSEQ multiplex PCR; TCRdb keeps only in-frame clonotypes and omits some of them. The sample yields approximately 90,000 clones, approximately 93% seen once. Study results and caveats: Suppressive capability of dividing Tregs from siplizumab cultures went unverified. There appeared to be greater diversity in naive T cells than in memory cells, and naive T cells seemed major contributors to the alloresponse. The authors could not assign a naive or memory phenotype to roughly 80-95% of proliferating CD4+ or CD8+ clones.

Material: non-Treg CD4+ T cells sorted from blood. This receptor was obtained from a human donor in good health. The chain uses TRBV5-1 and TRBJ2-2; possibly TRBD1 for D (6 bases). The CDR3 protein is CASSPRTANTGELFF. Here the CDR3 DNA reads TGCGCCAGCAGCCCTAGGACAGCGAACACCGGGGAGCTGTTTTTT.